These 20 T cell receptor beta chains were sequenced from one sample in a study of siplizumab effects on memory and regulatory T cells. TCRdb keeps only in-frame clones here, not all; method: immunoSEQ multiplex PCR. The sample carries some 120,000 clones, approximately 94% recorded once. Sequenced material: non-Treg CD4+ T cells sorted from blood. These receptors all come from a human donor in good health.

This clone was detected once. This chain joins TRBV5-1 and TRBJ2-1; D may be TRBD2 (6 bases). The CDR3 extends over 16 amino acids. Per the germline V gene, CDR1 is SGHRS and CDR2 is YFSETQ. Trimming took off 4 bases at V and 5 bases at J, with 19 bases between the two ends. The chain's CDR3 is CASSPPSSDKNNEQFF. In DNA form, the CDR3 reads TGCGCCAGCAGCCCCCCCTCTAGCGATAAAAACAATGAGCAGTTCTTC.

V gene TRBV5-4 combines with J gene TRBJ2-7; 8 positions match TRBD2. Germline lookup yields CDR1 SGHNT and CDR2 YYREEE (reference sequence). The CDR3 covers 14 residues. The trim removed 2 bases at V and 6 bases at J, leaving 7 bases unmatched. CDR3 residues: CASSFRAAGVEQYF. Written as DNA, the CDR3 is TGTGCCAGCAGCTTCAGAGCAGCGGGAGTCGAGCAGTACTTC.

V gene TRBV27 combines with J gene TRBJ1-2; 7 positions agree with TRBD1. The CDR3 consists of 14 residues. The V gene's germline CDR1 is MNHEY and CDR2 SMNVEV (reference sequence). The ends lost 2 bases at V and 8 bases at J; junction bases unmatched: 8. The CDR3 DNA reads TGTGCCAGCAGTTTAGAGACAGGGAGAGGCGGCTACACCTTC. Residues: CASSLETGRGGYTF.

The J gene is TRBJ1-1, the V gene TRBV7-9; 9 bases match TRBD1. CDR1 and CDR2 (germline): SEHNR, FQNEAQ (reference sequence). V lost 5 bases to trimming and J lost 0 bases; unmatched junction nucleotides: 4. The CDR3 contains 15 residues. The CDR3 DNA follows: TGTGCCAGCAGCAAACGGGACAGGGTGAACACTGAAGCTTTCTTT. Its translation is CASSKRDRVNTEAFF.

The chain is built from TRBV5-1 and TRBJ2-3, with D maybe TRBD2 (5 bases). The CDR3 is 13 residues long. Trimming took 2 bases from V and 3 from J, leaving 7 bases between them. The V gene's germline CDR1 is SGHRS and CDR2 YFSETQ. CDR3 loop: CASSFPGTDTQYF. For the CDR3, the DNA is TGCGCCAGCAGCTTTCCGGGGACAGATACGCAGTATTTT.

The V call is TRBV25-1, the J call TRBJ2-3, with D tentatively TRBD1 (5 bases). The CDR3 is 16 amino acids. Germline values: CDR1 MGHDK, CDR2 SYGVNS. V lost 2 bases and J 0 bases, leaving 12 bases between the germline ends. In DNA, the CDR3 is TGTGCCAGCAGTGAAATTTCAGGGAAAAGCACAGATACGCAGTATTTT. It translates to CASSEISGKSTDTQYF.

The gene calls are TRBV11-3 and TRBJ2-2, with D possibly called TRBD1 or TRBD2 (6 bases each). The germline CDR1 and CDR2 sequences are SGHNT and YENEEA. The germline V and J ends were trimmed by 8 bases and 4 bases, with 14 bases remaining between them. This CDR3 has 14 amino acids. The CDR3 sequence is CASAKGGGTGELFF. DNA of the CDR3: TGTGCCAGCGCAAAGGGGGGAGGCACCGGGGAGCTGTTTTTT.

The rearrangement joins TRBV30 to TRBJ1-1; maybe TRBD1 (6 bases). This CDR3 contains 13 residues. The V and J ends lost 0 bases and 11 bases respectively, with 16 bases between them. Germline lookup yields CDR1 GTSNPN and CDR2 SVGIG (reference sequence). CDR3 amino acids: CAWSVGGSIKAFF. CDR3 coding DNA: TGTGCCTGGAGTGTAGGGGGGAGCATCAAGGCTTTCTTT. Complete variable domain (other parts from reference TRBV30 and TRBJ1-1): SQTIHQWPATLVQPVGSPLSLECTVEGTSNPNLYWYRQAAGRGLQLLFYSVGIGQISSEVPQNLSASRPQDRQFILSSKKLLLSDSGFYLCAWSVGGSIKAFFGQGTRLTVV.

The V call is TRBV30, the J call TRBJ2-3; 12 bases are shared with TRBD2. The CDR3 has 15 amino acids. Germline values: CDR1 GTSNPN, CDR2 SVGIG (reference sequence). The J segment lost 6 bases and the V segment lost 1 base, leaving 5 bases of the junction unmatched. CDR3 region: CAWSGASGRGDTQYF. In DNA, the CDR3 is TGTGCCTGGAGTGGGGCTAGCGGGAGGGGGGATACGCAGTATTTT.

This chain links TRBV19 with TRBJ2-3; D remains unclear. V dropped 5 bases and J dropped 1 base, with 7 bases sitting between them. Germline CDR1 and CDR2: LNHDA and SQIVND (reference sequence). The CDR3 is made up of 13 amino acids. The CDR3: CASSLGGTDTQYF. The CDR3 coding sequence is TGTGCCAGTAGTCTTGGGGGCACAGATACGCAGTATTTT. The complete variable domain, with remaining parts taken from reference TRBV19 and TRBJ2-3, reads DGGITQSPKYLFRKEGQNVTLSCEQNLNHDAMYWYRQDPGQGLRLIYYSQIVNDFQKGDIAEGYSVSREKKESFPLTVTSAQKNPTAFYLCASSLGGTDTQYFGPGTRLTVL.

Notes on this clone: One end of the junction fails to match germline, which may point to a read error. The rearrangement links TRBV7-8 to TRBJ2-1; D is possibly TRBD2 (6 bases). CDR3 length: 13 residues. Germline lookup yields CDR1 SGHVS and CDR2 FQNEAQ. The CDR3: CASHSQGTSRSIF. CDR3 DNA sequence: TGTGCCAGCCATTCTCAGGGAACTAGCCGCTCGATCTTC.

V gene TRBV6-5 combines with J gene TRBJ2-5, with TRBD2 matching over 9 bases. There are 15 residues in the CDR3. With V trimmed by 5 bases and J by 9 bases, 13 bases remained unmatched. Germline V CDR1 and CDR2: MNHEY, SVGAGI. The CDR3 sequence: CASSTGVAGAPPQYF. The CDR3 coding sequence is TGTGCCAGCAGTACCGGTGTAGCGGGGGCCCCCCCCCAGTACTTC.

V usage is TRBV19 and J usage is TRBJ2-3; D may correspond to TRBD1 or TRBD2 (6 bases each). Germline assignment: CDR1 LNHDA and CDR2 SQIVND (reference sequence). The CDR3 has 18 residues. V lost 6 bases to trimming and J lost 0 bases, with 22 bases between them. CDR3 DNA sequence: TGTGCCAGTAGCCCTAATGGGGGCGGCGGGGAGAGCACAGATACGCAGTATTTT. Residues: CASSPNGGGGESTDTQYF.

As to this clone: Mismatch with germline at one junction end may stem from a read error. The chain links TRBV2 to TRBJ1-2, with TRBD1 as a possible D gene (5 bases). The CDR3 loop spans 12 amino acids. CDR1 SNHLY and CDR2 FYNNEI come from the germline V gene. The CDR3 DNA reads TGTGCCAGCAGCCTACAGGACTTAACTAACAGATTC. It is translated as CASSLQDLTNRF.

This chain connects TRBV25-1 to TRBJ2-3; D remains unclear. V shed 1 base and J shed 0 bases, with 8 bases lying between them. The CDR3 consists of 15 residues. Germline V lookup: CDR1 MGHDK, CDR2 SYGVNS. The CDR3 nucleotides read TGTGCCAGCAGTGAATTTGGCCTAAGCACAGATACGCAGTATTTT. Translation: CASSEFGLSTDTQYF.

The chain is built from TRBV29-1 and TRBJ2-7, with D uncertain. CDR1 is SQVTM and CDR2 is ANQGSEA in the germline V gene. V was clipped by 0 bases and J by 5 bases, with 8 bases between them. This CDR3 is 12 amino acids long. The CDR3 loop is CSVEDNGDEQYF. CDR3 nucleotides: TGCAGCGTTGAAGATAATGGTGACGAGCAGTACTTC.

The V gene is TRBV7-9, the J gene TRBJ1-2; D gene uncertain. V was cut by 5 bases and J by 1 base, with 14 bases left in between. The germline V gene has CDR1 SEHNR and CDR2 FQNEAQ (reference sequence). CDR3 length: 15 residues. The CDR3 DNA reads as TGTGCCAGCAGCCCCGATAAATTACGTAACTATGGCTACACCTTC. Protein sequence: CASSPDKLRNYGYTF.

V and J are TRBV5-6 and TRBJ2-4, with a possible D match to TRBD1 (6 bases). From germline, CDR1 is SGHDT and CDR2 YYEEEE. CDR3 length equals 15 residues. Trimming removed 2 bases from V and 2 bases from J, with 11 bases in between. CDR3 region: CASSLPGATKNIQYF. CDR3 coding DNA: TGTGCCAGCAGCTTACCAGGGGCAACCAAAAACATTCAGTACTTC.

The chain is built from TRBV10-3 and TRBJ2-6, with 8 bases that match TRBD2. V was clipped by 10 bases and J by 0 bases; unmatched bases: 8. The germline CDR1 and CDR2 sequences are ENHRY and SYGVKD. The CDR3 length is 16 residues. Written as DNA, the CDR3 is TGTGCCACCCAGGATAGCGGGAACTCTGGGGCCAACGTCCTGACTTTC. Its translation is CATQDSGNSGANVLTF.

The rearrangement links TRBV5-4 to TRBJ1-2, with D possibly matching TRBD1 (5 bases). The CDR3 sequence is 14 residues long. Germline V gene lookup returns CDR1 SGHNT and CDR2 YYREEE (reference sequence). V was shortened by 0 bases and J by 4 bases, with 10 bases between the two germline ends. CDR3 nucleotide sequence: TGTGCCAGCAGCTTGGGGGACGGACCCTATGGCTACACCTTC. As protein: CASSLGDGPYGYTF.